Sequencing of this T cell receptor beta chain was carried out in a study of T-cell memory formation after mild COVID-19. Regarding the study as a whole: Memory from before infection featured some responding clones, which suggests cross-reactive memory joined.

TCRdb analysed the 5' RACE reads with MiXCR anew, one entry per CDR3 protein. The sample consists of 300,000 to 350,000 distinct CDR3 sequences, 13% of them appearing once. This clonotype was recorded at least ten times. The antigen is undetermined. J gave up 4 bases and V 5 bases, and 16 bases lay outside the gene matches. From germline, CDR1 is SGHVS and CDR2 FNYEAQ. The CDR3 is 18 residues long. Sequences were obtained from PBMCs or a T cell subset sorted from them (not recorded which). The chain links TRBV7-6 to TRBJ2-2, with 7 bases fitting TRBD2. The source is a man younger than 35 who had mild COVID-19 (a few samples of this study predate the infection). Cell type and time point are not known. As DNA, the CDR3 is TGTGCCAGCAGCCGCTCCTACCGACTAGCTGCTTCCACCGGGGAGCTGTTTTTT. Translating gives CASSRSYRLAASTGELFF.